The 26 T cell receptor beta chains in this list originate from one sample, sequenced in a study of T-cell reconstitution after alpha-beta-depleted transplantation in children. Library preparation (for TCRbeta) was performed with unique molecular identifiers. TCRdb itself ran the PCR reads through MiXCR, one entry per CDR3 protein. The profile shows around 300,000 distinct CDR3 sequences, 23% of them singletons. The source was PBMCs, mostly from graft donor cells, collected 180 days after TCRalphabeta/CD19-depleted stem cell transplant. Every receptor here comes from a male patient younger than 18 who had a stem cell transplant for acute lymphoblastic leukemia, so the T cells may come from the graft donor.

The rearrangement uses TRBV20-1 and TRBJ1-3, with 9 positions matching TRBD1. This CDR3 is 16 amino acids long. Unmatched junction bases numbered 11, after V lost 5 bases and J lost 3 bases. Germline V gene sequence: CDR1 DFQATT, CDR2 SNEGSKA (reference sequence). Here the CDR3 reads CSAVPHRGLVGNTIYF. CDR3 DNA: TGCAGTGCTGTCCCCCACAGGGGGCTTGTTGGAAACACCATATATTTT.

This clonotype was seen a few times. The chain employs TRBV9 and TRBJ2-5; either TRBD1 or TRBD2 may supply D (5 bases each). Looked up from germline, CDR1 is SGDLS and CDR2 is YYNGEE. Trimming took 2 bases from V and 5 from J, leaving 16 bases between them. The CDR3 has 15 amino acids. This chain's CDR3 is CASSVLRDAMETQYF. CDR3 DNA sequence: TGTGCCAGCAGCGTTTTACGGGACGCTATGGAGACCCAGTACTTC.

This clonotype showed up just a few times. The CDR3 bases are TGTGCCAGCACCGCTCCCGGCTTCTATGGCTACACCTTC. This gives the protein CASTAPGFYGYTF. The chain couples TRBV6-1 to TRBJ1-2; D gene uncertain. The V end was cut by 7 bases, the J end by 4 bases, with 13 bases between. The CDR3 spans 13 residues. CDR1 MNHNS and CDR2 SASEGT come from the germline V gene.

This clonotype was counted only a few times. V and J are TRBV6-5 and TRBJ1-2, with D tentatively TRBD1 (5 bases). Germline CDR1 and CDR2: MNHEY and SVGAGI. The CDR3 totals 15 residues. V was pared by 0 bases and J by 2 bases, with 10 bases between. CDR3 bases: TGTGCCAGCAGTTACTCCGCCAGGGACAACTATGGCTACACCTTC. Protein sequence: CASSYSARDNYGYTF.

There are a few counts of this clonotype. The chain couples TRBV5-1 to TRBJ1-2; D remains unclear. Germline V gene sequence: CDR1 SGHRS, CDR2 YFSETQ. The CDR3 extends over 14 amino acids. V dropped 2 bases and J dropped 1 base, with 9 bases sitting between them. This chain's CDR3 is CASSFTAVNYGYTF. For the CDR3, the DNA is TGCGCCAGCAGCTTCACAGCCGTTAACTATGGCTACACCTTC.

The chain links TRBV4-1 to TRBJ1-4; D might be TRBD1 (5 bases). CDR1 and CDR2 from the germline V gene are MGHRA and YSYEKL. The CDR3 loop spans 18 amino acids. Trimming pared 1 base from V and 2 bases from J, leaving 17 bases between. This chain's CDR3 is CASSQVIGRNRTNEKLFF. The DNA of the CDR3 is TGCGCCAGCAGCCAAGTGATAGGGAGGAACAGGACTAATGAAAAACTGTTTTTT.

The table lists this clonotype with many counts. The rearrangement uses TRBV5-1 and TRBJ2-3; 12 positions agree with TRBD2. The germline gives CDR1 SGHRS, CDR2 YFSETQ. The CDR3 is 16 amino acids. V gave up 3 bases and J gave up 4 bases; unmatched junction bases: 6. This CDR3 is CASSSSSGRGADTQYF. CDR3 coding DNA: TGCGCCAGCAGCTCCTCTAGCGGGAGGGGCGCAGATACGCAGTATTTT.

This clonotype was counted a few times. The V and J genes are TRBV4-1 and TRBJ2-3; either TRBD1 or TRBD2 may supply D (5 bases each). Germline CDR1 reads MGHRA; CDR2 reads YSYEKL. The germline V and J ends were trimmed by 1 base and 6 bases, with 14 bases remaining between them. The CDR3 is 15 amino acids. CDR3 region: CASSQVRGDSDTQYF. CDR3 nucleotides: TGCGCCAGCAGCCAAGTTAGGGGAGACAGCGATACGCAGTATTTT.

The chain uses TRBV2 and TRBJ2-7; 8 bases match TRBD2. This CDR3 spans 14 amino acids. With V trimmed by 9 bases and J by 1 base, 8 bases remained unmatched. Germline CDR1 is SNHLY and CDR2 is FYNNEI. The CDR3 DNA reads TGTGCCAGTGAGCGGGAGATCGCATCCTACGAGCAGTACTTC. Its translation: CASEREIASYEQYF.

The CDR3 region is CASSDDRGTDTQYF. CDR3 sequence (DNA): TGTGCCAGCAGTGACGACAGGGGAACAGATACGCAGTATTTT. The rearrangement links TRBV6-1 to TRBJ2-3, with 8 bases identical to TRBD1. Germline-derived CDR1 and CDR2 are MNHNS and SASEGT. The J segment lost 3 bases and the V segment lost 3 bases, leaving 2 bases of the junction unmatched. This CDR3 comprises 14 residues.

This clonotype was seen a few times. The chain's CDR3 is CASSLLGLAGIANEQFF. CDR3 nucleotide sequence: TGTGCCAGCAGCCTTTTGGGACTAGCGGGAATAGCAAATGAGCAGTTCTTC. The chain uses TRBV6-1 and TRBJ2-1; 13 nucleotides agree with TRBD2. This CDR3 contains 17 residues. Germline CDR1 is MNHNS and CDR2 is SASEGT. Germline trimming cut 6 bases from V and 7 bases from J; bases unmatched to any gene: 12.

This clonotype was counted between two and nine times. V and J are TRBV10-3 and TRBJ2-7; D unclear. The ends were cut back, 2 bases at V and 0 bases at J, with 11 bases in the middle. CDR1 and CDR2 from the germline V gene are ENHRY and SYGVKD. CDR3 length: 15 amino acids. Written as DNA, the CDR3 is TGTGCCATCAGTGAGGGTGGGATCCTCTCCTACGAGCAGTACTTC. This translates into CAISEGGILSYEQYF.

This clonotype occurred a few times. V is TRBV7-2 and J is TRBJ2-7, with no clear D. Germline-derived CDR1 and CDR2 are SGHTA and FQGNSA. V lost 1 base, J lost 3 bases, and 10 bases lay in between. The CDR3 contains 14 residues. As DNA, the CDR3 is TGTGCCAGCAGCTTAGAAAAAGGGTTCTACGAGCAGTACTTC. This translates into CASSLEKGFYEQYF.

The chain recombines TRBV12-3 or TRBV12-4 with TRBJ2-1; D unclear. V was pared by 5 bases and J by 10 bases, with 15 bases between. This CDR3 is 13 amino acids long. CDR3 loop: CASSIEIGQEQFF. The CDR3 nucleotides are TGTGCCAGCAGTATCGAGATTGGGCAGGAGCAGTTCTTC.

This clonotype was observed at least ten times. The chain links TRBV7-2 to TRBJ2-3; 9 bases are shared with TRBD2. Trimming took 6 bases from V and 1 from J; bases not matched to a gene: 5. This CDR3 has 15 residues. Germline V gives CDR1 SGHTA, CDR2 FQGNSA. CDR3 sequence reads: CASRRTSVRTDTQYF. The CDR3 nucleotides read TGTGCCAGCAGAAGGACTAGCGTTCGCACAGATACGCAGTATTTT.

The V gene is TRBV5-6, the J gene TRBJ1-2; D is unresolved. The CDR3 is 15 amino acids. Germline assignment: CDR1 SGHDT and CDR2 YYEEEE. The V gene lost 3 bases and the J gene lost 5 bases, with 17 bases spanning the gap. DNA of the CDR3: TGTGCCAGCAGCTCTCCCGGACCTGCACCTTATGGCTACACCTTC. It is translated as CASSSPGPAPYGYTF. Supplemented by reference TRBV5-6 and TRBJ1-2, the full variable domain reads DAGVTQSPTHLIKTRGQQVTLRCSPKSGHDTVSWYQQALGQGPQFIFQYYEEEERQRGNFPDRFSGHQFPNYSSELNVNALLLGDSALYLCASSSPGPAPYGYTFGSGTRLTVV.

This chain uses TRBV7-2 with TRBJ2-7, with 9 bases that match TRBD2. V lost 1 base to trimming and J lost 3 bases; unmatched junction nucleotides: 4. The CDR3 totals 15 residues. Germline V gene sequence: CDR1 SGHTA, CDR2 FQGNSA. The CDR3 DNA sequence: TGTGCCAGCAGCTTAGAGGGCGGGAGGGTCTACGAGCAGTACTTC. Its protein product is CASSLEGGRVYEQYF.

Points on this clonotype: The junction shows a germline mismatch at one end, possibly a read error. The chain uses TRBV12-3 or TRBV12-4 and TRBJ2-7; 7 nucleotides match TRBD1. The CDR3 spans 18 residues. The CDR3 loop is CACSLRAPVGGRSYEQYF. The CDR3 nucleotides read TGTGCCTGCAGTTTAAGGGCACCGGTAGGGGGCCGCTCCTACGAGCAGTACTTC.

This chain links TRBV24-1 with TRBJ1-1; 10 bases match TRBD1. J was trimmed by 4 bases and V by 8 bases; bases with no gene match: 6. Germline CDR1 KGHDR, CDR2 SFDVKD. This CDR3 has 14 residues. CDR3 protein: CATKKGQGTTEAFF. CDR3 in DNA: TGTGCCACCAAGAAGGGACAGGGGACCACTGAAGCTTTCTTT.

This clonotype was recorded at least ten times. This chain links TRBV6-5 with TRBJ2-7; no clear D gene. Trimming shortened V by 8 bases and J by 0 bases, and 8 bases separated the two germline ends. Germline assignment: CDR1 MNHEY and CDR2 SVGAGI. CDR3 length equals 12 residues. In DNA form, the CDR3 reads TGTGCCAGCGGTAGCAACTCCTACGAGCAGTACTTC. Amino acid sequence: CASGSNSYEQYF.

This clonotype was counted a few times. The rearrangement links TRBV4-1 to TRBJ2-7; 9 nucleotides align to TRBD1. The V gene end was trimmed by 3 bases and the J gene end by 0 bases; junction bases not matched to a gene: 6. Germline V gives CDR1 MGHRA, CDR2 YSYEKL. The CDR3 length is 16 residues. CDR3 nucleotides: TGCGCCAGCAGCCAGGGCAGGGACAGGGTCTCCTACGAGCAGTACTTC. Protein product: CASSQGRDRVSYEQYF.

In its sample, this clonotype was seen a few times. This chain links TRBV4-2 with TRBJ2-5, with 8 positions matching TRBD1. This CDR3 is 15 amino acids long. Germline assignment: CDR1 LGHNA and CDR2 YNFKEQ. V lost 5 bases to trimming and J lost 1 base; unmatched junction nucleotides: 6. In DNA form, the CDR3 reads TGTGCCAGCAGCGCTGGGGACAGGCCCCAAGAGACCCAGTACTTC. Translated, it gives CASSAGDRPQETQYF.

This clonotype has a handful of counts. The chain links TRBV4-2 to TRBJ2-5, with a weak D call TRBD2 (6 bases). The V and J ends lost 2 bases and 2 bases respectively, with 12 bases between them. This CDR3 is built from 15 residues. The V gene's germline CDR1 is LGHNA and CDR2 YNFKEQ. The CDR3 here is CASSQTAGIQETQYF. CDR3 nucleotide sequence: TGTGCCAGCAGCCAAACCGCGGGGATACAAGAGACCCAGTACTTC.

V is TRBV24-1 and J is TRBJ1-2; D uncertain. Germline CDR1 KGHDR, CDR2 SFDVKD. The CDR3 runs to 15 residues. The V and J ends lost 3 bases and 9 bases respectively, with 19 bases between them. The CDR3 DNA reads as TGTGCCACCAGTGATCCCCGCAGACCCTTACCTTGCTACACCTTC. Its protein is CATSDPRRPLPCYTF.

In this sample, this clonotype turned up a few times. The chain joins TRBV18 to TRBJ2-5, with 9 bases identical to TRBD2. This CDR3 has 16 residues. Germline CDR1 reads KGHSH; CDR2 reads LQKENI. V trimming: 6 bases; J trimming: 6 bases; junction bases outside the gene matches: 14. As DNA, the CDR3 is TGTGCCAGCTCCTCCACGGGCTTAGCGGGAGTCAAGACCCAGTACTTC. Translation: CASSSTGLAGVKTQYF.

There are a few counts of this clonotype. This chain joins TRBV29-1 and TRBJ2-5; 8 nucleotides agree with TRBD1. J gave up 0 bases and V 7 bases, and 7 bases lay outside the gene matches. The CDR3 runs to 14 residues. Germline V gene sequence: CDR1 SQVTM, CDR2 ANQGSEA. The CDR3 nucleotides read TGCAGCGGGGAGGACAGGGTGTACCAAGAGACCCAGTACTTC. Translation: CSGEDRVYQETQYF.